This record concerns one TCR beta chain sequence. It lacks a known antigen. There are no base qualities to consult, and no much larger clone falls within one base. The data were obtained in a study of blood T cell repertoires in COVID-19 (dated by TCRdb to the early 2020s). Regarding the study in general: The collaborator samples originated in the United States, Italy and Spain and spanned the acute and convalescent phases of COVID-19. The material from the prospective study consisted of cDNA or gDNA derived from T cells, B-cell-depleted T cells, or PBMCs. A de-identified subject ID, COVID-19 status, age in years and sex were almost always included in the sample metadata. HLA class I and class II types, where available, came from metadata supplied by the sample provider rather than from assay-based typing. A freely available public database, intended as a resource for researchers studying the immune response to SARS-CoV-2, is where the repertoires were released. Samples were obtained from the ongoing ImmuneRACE study (first 160 participants) and from 950 to 1,500 subjects provided by 6 global collaborators. The dataset comprised deeply sampled blood TCRbeta repertoires from subjects exposed to, actively infected with, or recovered from COVID-19.

The collaborating institutions used their own protocols to collect whole blood in K2EDTA tubes. Collaborator samples were shipped for TCRbeta analysis as frozen whole blood, isolated PBMCs, or DNA extracted from either sample type. TCRbeta CDR3 regions were amplified from genomic DNA using the immunoSEQ Assay, a bias-controlled multiplex PCR. Under the source paper's analysis protocol: Nucleated cell counts per sample were estimated from amplification of reference gene primers within the assay. Sequence reads were collapsed and filtered to measure the absolute abundance of every unique TCRbeta CDR3 rearrangement. For each sample, productive Simpson clonality was calculated by taking the square root of Simpson's diversity index across productive rearrangements. TCRdb provides this immuneACCESS table in a form limited to in-frame rearrangements. Some clones are lacking; in checked studies, under half of them reflect an unresolved V gene, and why the rest are absent is not known. V, J and clone size are taken as reported in that table, and D and trimming were inferred from the DNA itself. Here the sample has 15,000 to 17,000 clones; approximately 78% occur a single time. The top ten hold roughly 22% of the sample.

General study outcomes and caveats: Clinical and demographic metadata were provided uncurated, with the amount varying by source and participant.

The CDR3 numbers 16 residues from cysteine through phenylalanine. The kept DNA is CDR3 alone, 48 bases in frame from the first base. Per the germline V gene, SGHAT is the CDR1 and FQNNGV is the CDR2. V is pared back by 3 bases and J by 1 base, with 15 bases lying between the germline termini. The sample consisted of peripheral blood. The chain is made from TRBV11-2 and TRBJ2-5; TRBD2 might be the D gene, on 6 matching bases. The source is a man older than 75 with active or convalescent COVID-19. CDR3 region: CASSLEPTSLQETQYF. The sequenced DNA: TGTGCCAGCAGCTTGGAACCGACTAGTCTCCAAGAGACCCAGTACTTC.